This T cell receptor (beta chain) stems from a study of T cell clonotyping in hematopoietic cell transplantation. About the research overall: Pretransplant recipient samples were taken after cytoreduction.

This clone appeared a few times. As for time point: recipient sample about 28 days before transplant, after cytoreduction. Samples: about 28 days before transplant, then days 30, 100 and 180 after. The repertoire was sequenced with immunoSEQ multiplex PCR; TCRdb's copy has only in-frame clones and lacks some. The sample lists about 19,000 clones, about 72% occurring once. Germline V gene sequence: CDR1 SGHRS, CDR2 YFSETQ. Trimming took 3 bases from V and 10 from J, leaving 20 bases between them. The CDR3 is 14 amino acids. The chain uses TRBV5-1 and TRBJ2-7; D may correspond to TRBD1 or TRBD2 (5 bases each). Here the sequenced sample was peripheral blood mononuclear cells, taken before stem cell transplant. The clonotype comes from a man aged 60 to 69 with acute myeloid leukemia. Some clones in this sample may be carry-over from other donors' samples. The CDR3 bases are TGCGCCAGCAGCTCGGCGTCCCAGGGAGCTGACCAGTACTTC. Residues: CASSSASQGADQYF.